The 15 T cell receptor beta chains in this list originate from one sample, sequenced in a study of shared clonotypes between healthy human individuals. Clones were read by immunoSEQ multiplex PCR, and TCRdb kept only the in-frame ones, dropping some. The table has some 2.4 million clones, 90% to 95% seen once. Sequencing was carried out using naive CD4+ T cells from PBMCs. As to subset: CD45RA+ positively selected. All receptors derive from a man aged 18 to 35 in good health. Some clones in this sample may be carry-over from other donors' samples.

A remark on this clone: The same CDR3 is also encoded by other DNA sequences in this sample. This sequence joins TRBV28 and TRBJ2-7; D might be TRBD2 (6 bases). CDR1 is MDHEN and CDR2 is SYDVKM in the germline V gene. The V and J ends lost 6 bases and 0 bases respectively, with 9 bases between them. The CDR3 contains 13 residues. For the CDR3, the DNA is TGTGCCAGCAGGGAGGGCAACTCCTACGAGCAGTACTTC. It is translated as CASREGNSYEQYF.

This chain uses TRBV11-2 with TRBJ2-5; 7 bases agree with TRBD1. Germline-derived CDR1 and CDR2 are SGHAT and FQNNGV. This CDR3 has 14 residues. Losses at the gene ends were 3 bases for V and 3 bases for J; bases not matched to a gene: 4. The CDR3 loop reads CASSLRGGEETQYF. CDR3 in DNA: TGTGCCAGCAGCTTGAGAGGGGGCGAAGAGACCCAGTACTTC. Using reference TRBV11-2 and TRBJ2-5 for the parts outside the CDR3, the full variable domain is EAGVAQSPRYKIIEKRQSVAFWCNPISGHATLYWYQQILGQGPKLLIQFQNNGVVDDSQLPKDRFSAERLKGVDSTLKIQPAKLEDSAVYLCASSLRGGEETQYFGPGTRLLVL.

The chain couples TRBV4-2 to TRBJ2-4; D unclear. CDR1 and CDR2 (germline): LGHNA, YNFKEQ. V was trimmed by 0 bases and J by 7 bases, leaving 4 bases between them. The CDR3 consists of 12 residues. The CDR3 sequence is CASSQDRNIQYF. In DNA, the CDR3 is TGTGCCAGCAGCCAAGATCGTAACATTCAGTACTTC.

This chain connects TRBV2 to TRBJ1-2, with D maybe TRBD1 (5 bases). Germline-derived CDR1 and CDR2 are SNHLY and FYNNEI. Trimming cost V 6 bases and J 0 bases, with 11 bases left between them. The CDR3 has 14 amino acids. CDR3 in amino acids: CASRGPDSNYGYTF. In DNA form, the CDR3 reads TGTGCCAGCAGGGGGCCAGATTCTAACTATGGCTACACCTTC.

The chain couples TRBV7-2 to TRBJ2-7; a weak D match, TRBD2 (6 bases). The CDR3 sequence is 13 residues long. Trimming cost V 5 bases and J 9 bases, with 17 bases left between them. Germline CDR1 SGHTA, CDR2 FQGNSA. CDR3 DNA: TGTGCCAGCAGCCCCCGGCTGGGGGGAAGGCAGTACTTC. The encoded protein is CASSPRLGGRQYF.

This clone turned up a few times. The rearrangement uses TRBV29-1 and TRBJ1-1; D is undetermined. This CDR3 has 14 amino acids. Trimming left V 1 base short and J 0 bases short, with 9 bases between. Per germline, CDR1 SQVTM and CDR2 ANQGSEA. The CDR3 bases are TGCAGCGTTGAAGTCTCACTGATGAACACTGAAGCTTTCTTT. Translated, it gives CSVEVSLMNTEAFF.

The chain employs TRBV9 and TRBJ2-1, with D unresolved. This CDR3 region has 16 residues. Germline V CDR1 and CDR2: SGDLS, YYNGEE. With 0 bases removed from V and 5 bases from J, the gap between germline ends came to 15 bases. DNA for the CDR3: TGTGCCAGCAGCGTAGCCCCGGGCCTGGTCGACAATGAGCAGTTCTTC. The encoded protein is CASSVAPGLVDNEQFF.

The chain is built from TRBV19 and TRBJ2-2; the D gene is possibly TRBD1 (5 bases). CDR3 length: 15 amino acids. The germline V gene encodes CDR1 LNHDA and CDR2 SQIVND (reference sequence). Trimming cost V 2 bases and J 1 base, with 8 bases left between them. The CDR3 nucleotides are TGTGCCAGTAGTATAAGACAGCGGAACACCGGGGAGCTGTTTTTT. It is translated as CASSIRQRNTGELFF.

This chain uses TRBV28 with TRBJ1-3; D is undetermined. The CDR3 runs 14 residues. Per germline, CDR1 MDHEN and CDR2 SYDVKM. The ends were cut back, 6 bases at V and 0 bases at J, with 9 bases in the middle. The CDR3 bases are TGTGCCAGCAGCAAACCAAGCTCTGGAAACACCATATATTTT. Its protein is CASSKPSSGNTIYF.

The CDR3 spells CASSAIRNVYGYTF. CDR3 DNA sequence: TGTGCCAGCAGCGCCATCCGGAATGTATATGGCTACACCTTC. This rearrangement joins TRBV7-2 to TRBJ1-2; D uncertain. V was pared by 5 bases and J by 5 bases, with 15 bases between. CDR3 size: 14 residues. Germline loops: CDR1 SGHTA, CDR2 FQGNSA.

V usage is TRBV6-5 and J usage is TRBJ2-7; unclear D gene. With 5 bases removed from V and 9 bases from J, the gap between germline ends came to 11 bases. Germline CDR1 is MNHEY and CDR2 is SVGAGI. CDR3 length: 11 residues. Here the CDR3 DNA reads TGTGCCAGCAGTGCCGGTAAGGTGCAGTACTTC. Translation gives CASSAGKVQYF.

J is TRBJ1-2 and V is TRBV28; D ambiguous. CDR3 length: 14 amino acids. Trimming pared 7 bases from V and 7 bases from J, leaving 19 bases between. Germline CDR1 MDHEN, CDR2 SYDVKM. The CDR3 nucleotides read TGTGCCAGCATTTCATTCGGGAGGTCTAGTGGCTACACCTTC. Its translation: CASISFGRSSGYTF.

Turning to this clone: This sample includes further DNA sequences coding for the same CDR3. The chain combines TRBV7-9 with TRBJ2-7; 7 bases agree with TRBD2. J gave up 3 bases and V 1 base, and 3 bases lay outside the gene matches. The length of the CDR3 is 14 residues. Germline CDR1 is SEHNR and CDR2 is FQNEAQ (reference sequence). The CDR3 reads CASSLEGGSYEQYF. CDR3 DNA sequence: TGTGCCAGCAGCTTAGAGGGCGGGAGCTACGAGCAGTACTTC.

In its sample, this clone was seen a few times. In DNA, the CDR3 is TGTGCCAGCAGAAAAAGACAGCTAAACACTGAAGCTTTCTTT. Protein: CASRKRQLNTEAFF. V is TRBV5-4 and J is TRBJ1-1; D possibly corresponds to TRBD1 (5 bases). The germline gives CDR1 SGHNT, CDR2 YYREEE (reference sequence). V was trimmed by 5 bases and J by 2 bases, leaving 13 bases between them. This CDR3 has 14 amino acids.

The chain employs TRBV29-1 and TRBJ2-7; 7 bases align to TRBD1. The CDR3 consists of 13 residues. With 4 bases clipped from V and 3 bases from J, the junction kept 6 bases outside the gene matches. Germline CDR1 is SQVTM and CDR2 is ANQGSEA. CDR3 amino acids: CSVVRTGDYEQYF. CDR3 in DNA: TGCAGCGTTGTGAGGACAGGAGACTACGAGCAGTACTTC.